This note documents a single TCR beta chain sequence. As yet, its antigen is unknown. The CDR3 consists of 16 residues. V gave up 5 bases and J gave up 2 bases; unmatched junction bases: 9. Germline CDR1 LGHNA, CDR2 YSLEER. These data belong to a study of T-cell memory formation after mild COVID-19. For the study at large: Largely, the TCR clusters proved donor specific.

Constant-segment primers served in 5'RACE that generated TCR alpha and TCR beta cDNA libraries bearing sample barcodes and UMIs. TCRdb reprocessed the 5' RACE reads via MiXCR and lists one record per CDR3 protein. The profile covers a few hundred thousand distinct CDR3 sequences, with about 15% appearing a single time and 20% to 25% taken by the ten largest. Notes on the study in general: Later expanders leaned toward CD4+, whereas clones contracting from day 15 to 85 were balanced CD4/CD8.

V gene TRBV4-3 combines with J gene TRBJ2-3, with 8 bases matching TRBD2. This clonotype was sampled from a man aged 18 to 29 who had mild COVID-19 (a few samples of this study predate the infection). Cell type and time point are not known. Sequenced: PBMCs or a T cell subset sorted from them (not recorded which). The CDR3 loop reads CASSSQAGALTDTQYF. In DNA, the CDR3 is TGCGCCAGCAGCAGCCAAGCGGGGGCTCTCACAGATACGCAGTATTTT.